What follows describes a single TCR beta chain. These data come from a study of blood T cell repertoires in COVID-19. Study information: Sites across the United States, Italy and Spain contributed samples from acute and convalescent COVID-19.

Only in-frame clones appear in the TCRdb table, and some are missing; sequencing was by immunoSEQ multiplex PCR. The table shows about 220,000 clones, with roughly 80% occurring only once. Participants spanned ages roughly 18 to 95 years and resided in 24 US areas. This CDR3 is 13 amino acids long. V was trimmed by 7 bases and J by 1 base, leaving 10 bases between them. The germline V gene has CDR1 KGHSH and CDR2 LQKENI. The chain recombines TRBV18 with TRBJ1-1; D call uncertain. The sample was PBMCs or T cells enriched from blood (not recorded which). The origin of this receptor is a woman aged 40 to 50 with acute COVID-19. DNA for the CDR3: TGTGCCAGCTTGGAGGGCCGGAACACTGAAGCTTTCTTT. This encodes CASLEGRNTEAFF.